The 31 T cell receptor beta chains given below trace back to one sample, sequenced in a study of PD-L1 blockade in urothelial cancer. Noted time point: pretreatment peripheral blood. This table comes from immunoSEQ multiplex PCR, and its TCRdb copy is limited to in-frame clones, with some not included. The sample carries more than 35,000 clones, 85% recorded once. The source material was PBMCs, sampled around atezolizumab (anti-PD-L1) treatment. The receptors originated from a man older than 75 with urothelial cancer.

The sample holds a few counts of this clone. The chain recombines TRBV10-3 with TRBJ1-2; a possible D gene is TRBD1 (5 bases). The CDR3 contains 13 residues. Germline CDR1 is ENHRY and CDR2 is SYGVKD. V was shortened by 6 bases and J by 7 bases, with 15 bases between the two germline ends. The CDR3 nucleotides read TGTGCCATCAGCGGGGGTCGGGGTCGTGGCTACACCTTC. This translates into CAISGGRGRGYTF.

The chain joins TRBV6-5 to TRBJ1-2; perhaps TRBD1 as D (5 bases). This CDR3 has 13 residues. From germline, CDR1 is MNHEY and CDR2 SVGAGI. Trimming shortened V by 4 bases and J by 2 bases, and 8 bases separated the two germline ends. In DNA, the CDR3 is TGTGCCAGCAGTTTTTCAGGGAACTATGGCTACACCTTC. Its protein is CASSFSGNYGYTF.

This clone occurred a few times. The chain couples TRBV9 to TRBJ1-1; 9 bases are shared with TRBD1. V shed 4 bases, J shed 0 bases, and the junction held 13 bases outside the gene matches. This CDR3 is 18 amino acids long. Germline lookup yields CDR1 SGDLS and CDR2 YYNGEE. The CDR3 protein is CASSPPGTGLTVNTEAFF. Written as DNA, the CDR3 is TGTGCCAGCAGCCCCCCCGGGACAGGGTTAACAGTGAACACTGAAGCTTTCTTT.

The genes are TRBV6-1 and TRBJ1-2; a possible D gene is TRBD1 (6 bases). Per the germline V gene, CDR1 is MNHNS and CDR2 is SASEGT. Trimming removed 6 bases from V and 8 bases from J, with 16 bases in between. This CDR3 spans 13 amino acids. The CDR3 loop reads CASRAVGGRGYTF. The DNA of the CDR3 is TGTGCCAGCAGGGCAGTTGGGGGCCGAGGCTACACCTTC.

The V and J genes are TRBV5-4 and TRBJ2-2, with D possibly TRBD2 on 6 matching bases. CDR3 size: 13 residues. Trimming stripped 2 bases from V and 8 bases from J, with 10 bases between. CDR1 SGHNT and CDR2 YYREEE come from the germline V gene (reference sequence). CDR3 in amino acids: CASSFTGSGELFF. The CDR3 nucleotides read TGTGCCAGCAGCTTTACCGGGAGTGGGGAGCTGTTTTTT. Full variable domain (missing parts from reference TRBV5-4 and TRBJ2-2): ETGVTQSPTHLIKTRGQQVTLRCSSQSGHNTVSWYQQALGQGPQFIFQYYREEENGRGNFPPRFSGLQFPNYSSELNVNALELDDSALYLCASSFTGSGELFFGEGSRLTVL.

V is TRBV15 and J is TRBJ2-1; 13 bases line up with TRBD2. CDR3 length: 19 residues. V lost 5 bases and J lost 4; bases outside the gene matches: 14. In germline, CDR1 is LNHNV, CDR2 YYDKDF (reference sequence). This chain's CDR3 is CATSGLQGTSGMTYNEQFF. CDR3 in DNA: TGTGCCACCAGCGGACTGCAGGGGACTAGCGGGATGACTTACAATGAGCAGTTCTTC. Based on the CDR3 plus reference TRBV15 and TRBJ2-1, the full variable domain is DAMVIQNPRYQVTQFGKPVTLSCSQTLNHNVMYWYQQKSSQAPKLLFHYYDKDFNNEADTPDNFQSRRPNTSFCFLDIRSPGLGDTAMYLCATSGLQGTSGMTYNEQFFGPGTRLTVL.

The chain joins TRBV27 to TRBJ1-5; D ambiguous. The V gene lost 3 bases and the J gene lost 0 bases, with 3 bases spanning the gap. Germline CDR1 MNHEY, CDR2 SMNVEV (reference sequence). This CDR3 comprises 13 residues. The CDR3 DNA sequence: TGTGCCAGCAGTTTCCGTAGCAATCAGCCCCAGCATTTT. It codes for CASSFRSNQPQHF.

This clone was detected only a few times. The rearrangement joins TRBV7-2 to TRBJ2-3, with D possibly matching TRBD2 (6 bases). Trimming shortened V by 1 base and J by 3 bases, and 11 bases separated the two germline ends. The CDR3 loop spans 15 amino acids. Germline CDR1 SGHTA, CDR2 FQGNSA. The DNA for the CDR3 is TGTGCCAGCAGCTTAGTTGGGAGCGGGACAGATACGCAGTATTTT. Encoded protein: CASSLVGSGTDTQYF. Filled out from reference TRBV7-2 and TRBJ2-3, the complete variable domain reads GAGVSQSPSNKVTEKGKDVELRCDPISGHTALYWYRQSLGQGLEFLIYFQGNSAPDKSGLPSDRFSAERTGGSVSTLTIQRTQQEDSAVYLCASSLVGSGTDTQYFGPGTRLTVL.

The CDR3 sequence is CAWIGTSGKYTGELFF. The DNA for the CDR3 is TGTGCCTGGATCGGGACTAGCGGGAAATACACCGGGGAGCTGTTTTTT. The gene calls are TRBV30 and TRBJ2-2; the match to TRBD2 covers 13 bases. This CDR3 is built from 16 residues. V gave up 4 bases and J gave up 3 bases; unmatched junction bases: 5. The germline gives CDR1 GTSNPN, CDR2 SVGIG (reference sequence).

The V and J genes are TRBV9 and TRBJ2-3, with a tentative D call TRBD2 (7 bases). Looked up from germline, CDR1 is SGDLS and CDR2 is YYNGEE. Trimming took 0 bases from V and 4 from J, leaving 18 bases between them. This CDR3 has 17 residues. CDR3 sequence (DNA): TGTGCCAGCAGCGTAGAAGATAGGGGGAGGGCCTCAGATACGCAGTATTTT. Protein product: CASSVEDRGRASDTQYF.

This clone has a single count. V is TRBV5-6 and J is TRBJ2-5, with a weak D call TRBD2 (7 bases). The CDR3 consists of 13 residues. The ends were cut back, 2 bases at V and 5 bases at J, with 10 bases in the middle. CDR1 and CDR2 from the germline V gene are SGHDT and YYEEEE. Here the CDR3 reads CASSFGGAETQYF. CDR3 coding DNA: TGTGCCAGCAGCTTTGGGGGGGCGGAGACCCAGTACTTC.

This chain uses TRBV28 with TRBJ1-3, with unresolved D. Germline V gene data show CDR1 as MDHEN and CDR2 as SYDVKM. This CDR3 has 15 amino acids. V dropped 3 bases and J dropped 0 bases, with 9 bases sitting between them. CDR3 DNA: TGTGCCAGCAGTTTCCGACTGGGCTCTGGAAACACCATATATTTT. It translates to CASSFRLGSGNTIYF.

This sequence joins TRBV25-1 and TRBJ2-7; possibly TRBD2 for D (6 bases). This CDR3 spans 14 amino acids. Germline V gene sequence: CDR1 MGHDK, CDR2 SYGVNS. The V end lost 7 bases, the J end lost 0 bases, and 13 bases lay between the germline ends. The CDR3 is CASTVAGNSYEQYF. The CDR3 DNA reads as TGTGCCAGCACCGTGGCGGGGAACTCCTACGAGCAGTACTTC.

This chain connects TRBV15 to TRBJ2-7, with 7 bases fitting TRBD1. The CDR3 has 14 residues. Germline CDR1 and CDR2: LNHNV and YYDKDF (reference sequence). J was trimmed by 3 bases and V by 0 bases; bases with no gene match: 2. DNA for the CDR3: TGTGCCACCAGCAGAGACCCAGGGGGCTACGAGCAGTACTTC. Protein: CATSRDPGGYEQYF.

This chain connects TRBV19 to TRBJ2-5; a weak D match, TRBD1 (5 bases). The CDR3 consists of 15 residues. Germline loops: CDR1 LNHDA, CDR2 SQIVND (reference sequence). V was clipped by 7 bases and J by 1 base, with 16 bases between them. The CDR3 region is CASTSGRSLQETQYF. In DNA, the CDR3 is TGTGCCAGTACCTCAGGGCGCTCTCTCCAAGAGACCCAGTACTTC.

The chain recombines TRBV18 with TRBJ2-7, with 12 bases aligning to TRBD2. The CDR3 is 16 residues long. Germline-derived CDR1 and CDR2 are KGHSH and LQKENI. Germline trimming cut 2 bases from V and 5 bases from J; bases unmatched to any gene: 7. The CDR3 DNA follows: TGTGCCAGCTCACCAATAGTCACTAGCGGGAGGAACGAGCAGTACTTC. This translates into CASSPIVTSGRNEQYF. The variable domain in full, with the rest retrieved from reference TRBV18 and TRBJ2-7, is NAGVMQNPRHLVRRRGQEARLRCSPMKGHSHVYWYRQLPEEGLKFMVYLQKENIIDESGMPKERFSAEFPKEGPSILRIQQVVRGDSAAYFCASSPIVTSGRNEQYFGPGTRLTVT.

V is TRBV11-2 and J is TRBJ2-7; weak D call: TRBD2 (6 bases). The length of the CDR3 is 16 residues. V was trimmed by 5 bases and J by 6 bases, leaving 23 bases between them. In germline, CDR1 is SGHAT, CDR2 FQNNGV. CDR3 protein: CASSPRNSGAPVEQYF. CDR3 in DNA: TGTGCCAGCAGCCCCCGGAATAGCGGAGCTCCTGTCGAGCAGTACTTC.

V usage is TRBV6-6 and J usage is TRBJ2-7; 7 bases match TRBD2. Germline trimming cut 4 bases from V and 8 bases from J; bases unmatched to any gene: 2. Germline assignment: CDR1 MNHNY and CDR2 SVGAGI (reference sequence). This CDR3 has 11 amino acids. The CDR3 here is CASSSGTKQYF. CDR3 DNA: TGTGCCAGCAGTTCCGGGACTAAGCAGTACTTC.

This chain joins TRBV7-8 and TRBJ2-7, with TRBD1 as a possible D gene (5 bases). Germline CDR1 reads SGHVS; CDR2 reads FQNEAQ. V lost 2 bases to trimming and J lost 3 bases, with 5 bases between them. The CDR3 spans 12 residues. CDR3 amino acids: CASSLRGYEQYF. CDR3 coding DNA: TGTGCCAGCAGCTTAAGGGGCTACGAGCAGTACTTC.

The chain links TRBV5-1 to TRBJ1-4, with D unclear. The CDR3 has 13 residues. CDR1 SGHRS and CDR2 YFSETQ come from the germline V gene. V lost 3 bases to trimming and J lost 8 bases, with 11 bases between them. The CDR3 loop is CASSSGTGEKLFF. The CDR3 DNA follows: TGCGCCAGCAGCTCCGGCACCGGGGAAAAACTGTTTTTT.

This chain links TRBV7-9 with TRBJ1-1; no reliable D call. Germline-derived CDR1 and CDR2 are SEHNR and FQNEAQ (reference sequence). V gave up 5 bases and J gave up 5 bases, with 12 bases separating them. This CDR3 comprises 13 residues. The CDR3 region is CASSPFRETEAFF. The CDR3 DNA sequence: TGTGCCAGCAGCCCCTTCCGGGAAACTGAAGCTTTCTTT.

The chain carries TRBV7-2 and TRBJ2-7, with TRBD1 identical over 7 bases. V lost 4 bases, J lost 3 bases, and 3 bases stayed unmatched. The germline V gene has CDR1 SGHTA and CDR2 FQGNSA. The CDR3 has 13 residues. The CDR3 here is CASSSQGYYEQYF. CDR3 DNA sequence: TGTGCCAGCAGCTCACAGGGGTACTACGAGCAGTACTTC.

In this sample, this clone turned up a few times. V gene TRBV9 combines with J gene TRBJ1-4; the D is unclear. This CDR3 comprises 15 residues. Germline CDR1 and CDR2: SGDLS and YYNGEE. Trimming took off 4 bases at V and 0 bases at J, with 10 bases between the two ends. The CDR3 sequence: CASSPVTATNEKLFF. The DNA for the CDR3 is TGTGCCAGCAGCCCCGTCACTGCAACTAATGAAAAACTGTTTTTT.

The V call is TRBV18, the J call TRBJ1-1, with D possibly being TRBD1 (5 bases). The germline V and J ends were trimmed by 3 bases and 4 bases, with 15 bases remaining between them. This CDR3 has 15 residues. Per germline, CDR1 KGHSH and CDR2 LQKENI. The CDR3 loop reads CASSPVSTDLTEAFF. Written as DNA, the CDR3 is TGTGCCAGCTCACCGGTTTCGACAGACCTCACTGAAGCTTTCTTT.

The rearrangement joins TRBV30 to TRBJ2-3, with 7 bases lining up with TRBD2. Germline V lookup: CDR1 GTSNPN, CDR2 SVGIG (reference sequence). The trim removed 0 bases at V and 4 bases at J, leaving 13 bases unmatched. This CDR3 is 17 amino acids long. The CDR3 spells CAWSVVFGGRVADTQYF. The CDR3 coding sequence is TGTGCCTGGAGTGTAGTTTTTGGGGGGAGGGTCGCAGATACGCAGTATTTT.

The chain employs TRBV19 and TRBJ1-3; D might be TRBD1 (6 bases). CDR1 and CDR2 from the germline V gene are LNHDA and SQIVND (reference sequence). The CDR3 contains 17 residues. The V end was cut by 9 bases, the J end by 0 bases, with 21 bases between. In nucleotides, the CDR3 is TGTGCCAGCCGCACCAAGGACAGTACTCTCTCTGGAAACACCATATATTTT. Translation: CASRTKDSTLSGNTIYF.

J is TRBJ1-1 and V is TRBV6-1, with TRBD1 matching over 7 bases. The length of the CDR3 is 14 residues. Germline V gene lookup returns CDR1 MNHNS and CDR2 SASEGT. The V segment lost 6 bases and the J segment 6 bases; nucleotides outside the gene matches: 10. CDR3 nucleotide sequence: TGTGCCAGCAGGGACGAGACAGGGCGGCCTGAAGCTTTCTTT. It specifies CASRDETGRPEAFF.

The V and J genes are TRBV28 and TRBJ1-3, with 7 bases matching TRBD1. V lost 10 bases to trimming and J lost 5 bases; unmatched junction nucleotides: 8. CDR1 and CDR2 from the germline V gene are MDHEN and SYDVKM. The CDR3 extends over 13 amino acids. The CDR3 region is CAITPGQRNTIYF. CDR3 DNA sequence: TGTGCCATCACACCGGGACAGCGAAACACCATATATTTT.

V is TRBV7-8 and J is TRBJ2-5, with TRBD2 identical over 9 bases. The CDR3 is 14 residues long. Looked up from germline, CDR1 is SGHVS and CDR2 is FQNEAQ. The V and J ends lost 7 bases and 3 bases, in that order; junction bases with no gene match: 6. The CDR3 nucleotides are TGTGCCAGCACCCGAGGCGGGAGGGAAGAGACCCAGTACTTC. As protein: CASTRGGREETQYF.

The J gene is TRBJ2-5, the V gene TRBV7-2; D unresolved. V lost 4 bases and J lost 4, with 4 bases in between. The CDR3 covers 11 residues. Germline values: CDR1 SGHTA, CDR2 FQGNSA. The CDR3 region is CASSSSETQYF. The CDR3 DNA reads TGTGCCAGCAGCTCTTCAGAGACCCAGTACTTC. The whole variable domain, filled in from reference TRBV7-2 and TRBJ2-5, reads GAGVSQSPSNKVTEKGKDVELRCDPISGHTALYWYRQSLGQGLEFLIYFQGNSAPDKSGLPSDRFSAERTGGSVSTLTIQRTQQEDSAVYLCASSSSETQYFGPGTRLLVL.

A single count supports this clone. The chain employs TRBV6-4 and TRBJ2-1, with 10 positions matching TRBD2. The CDR3 is 15 residues long. CDR1 is MRHNA, CDR2 SNTAGT, per germline. V was clipped by 5 bases and J by 10 bases; unmatched bases: 11. CDR3 amino acids: CASSSLAGVIGEQFF. CDR3 nucleotide sequence: TGTGCCAGCAGTTCTCTAGCGGGAGTGATAGGCGAGCAGTTCTTC.